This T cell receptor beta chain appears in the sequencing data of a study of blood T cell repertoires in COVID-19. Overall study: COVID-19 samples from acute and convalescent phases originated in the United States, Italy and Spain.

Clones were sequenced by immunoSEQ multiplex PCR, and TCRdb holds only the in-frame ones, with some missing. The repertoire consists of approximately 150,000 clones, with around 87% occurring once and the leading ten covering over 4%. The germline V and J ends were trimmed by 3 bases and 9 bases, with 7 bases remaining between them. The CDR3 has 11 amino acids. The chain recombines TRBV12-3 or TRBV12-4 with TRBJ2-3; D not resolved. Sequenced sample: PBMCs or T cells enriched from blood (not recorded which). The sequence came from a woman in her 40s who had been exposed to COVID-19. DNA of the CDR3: TGTGCCAGCAGTTTGCAGTTGACGCAGTATTTT. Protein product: CASSLQLTQYF.